The 10 T cell receptor beta chains below all came from one sample that was sequenced in a study of early T cells in non-severe SARS-CoV-2 infection. TCRdb ran MiXCR on the 5' RACE reads and lists one entry per CDR3 protein. The data show 60,000 or so distinct CDR3 sequences, with about a tenth seen just once and around 20% held by the top ten. The sequenced material came from whole blood. The receptor source for this set is an adult who was a healthcare worker with PCR-confirmed SARS-CoV-2 infection or an uninfected control (not recorded which).

This chain links TRBV5-1 with TRBJ1-2; D is uncertain. CDR1 SGHRS and CDR2 YFSETQ come from the germline V gene. The length of the CDR3 is 16 residues. V lost 2 bases and J 2 bases, leaving 16 bases between the germline ends. The chain's CDR3 is CASSFWGDLLNYGYTF. The CDR3 bases are TGCGCCAGCAGCTTTTGGGGAGACTTACTCAACTATGGCTACACCTTC.

V gene TRBV3-1 combines with J gene TRBJ2-5; perhaps TRBD2 as D (5 bases). Germline CDR1 is LGHDT and CDR2 is YNNKEL (reference sequence). The V and J ends lost 2 bases and 4 bases respectively, with 8 bases between them. The CDR3 extends over 13 amino acids. The chain's CDR3 is CASSQLEGETQYF. The CDR3 DNA is TGTGCCAGCAGCCAACTCGAGGGAGAGACCCAGTACTTC.

The rearrangement uses TRBV4-1 and TRBJ1-1, with unresolved D. Trimming pared 3 bases from V and 3 bases from J, leaving 8 bases between. The CDR3 consists of 13 residues. Looked up from germline, CDR1 is MGHRA and CDR2 is YSYEKL. DNA of the CDR3: TGCGCCAGCAGCCAGAGGGTGGACACTGAAGCTTTCTTT. It encodes CASSQRVDTEAFF.

The V and J genes are TRBV10-3 and TRBJ2-3; D possibly uses TRBD1 or TRBD2 (5 bases each). Germline V gene lookup returns CDR1 ENHRY and CDR2 SYGVKD. The CDR3 length is 14 residues. With 6 bases removed from V and 0 bases from J, the gap between germline ends came to 10 bases. The DNA for the CDR3 is TGTGCCATCAGGCCGGGACCGAGCACAGATACGCAGTATTTT. It yields the protein CAIRPGPSTDTQYF.

In this sample, this clonotype turned up a few times. The CDR3 DNA reads as TGCGCCAGCAGTCCAGGGCACCGGGACAGTGCTACGATGCAGTACTTC. Translating gives CASSPGHRDSATMQYF. The chain joins TRBV5-1 to TRBJ2-7; 7 bases are a match to TRBD1. Germline V gives CDR1 SGHRS, CDR2 YFSETQ. The CDR3 runs to 16 residues. The V segment lost 5 bases and the J segment 9 bases; nucleotides outside the gene matches: 20.

The V call is TRBV6-6, the J call TRBJ2-1; 8 bases align to TRBD2. The germline V gene has CDR1 MNHNY and CDR2 SVGAGI (reference sequence). V was pared by 0 bases and J by 5 bases, with 6 bases of the junction left unmatched. The CDR3 totals 16 residues. CDR3 coding DNA: TGTGCCAGCAGTTACTCGCAGCGGGGGTCTGACAATGAGCAGTTCTTC. Its protein product is CASSYSQRGSDNEQFF.

The chain couples TRBV5-1 to TRBJ2-7; D ambiguous. The CDR3 has 12 residues. The V and J ends lost 5 bases and 5 bases respectively, with 11 bases between them. Germline CDR1 SGHRS, CDR2 YFSETQ. CDR3 region: CASSSSTNEQYF. As DNA, the CDR3 is TGCGCCAGCAGTAGCAGCACTAACGAGCAGTACTTC. The variable domain in full, completed from reference TRBV5-1 and TRBJ2-7, reads KAGVTQTPRYLIKTRGQQVTLSCSPISGHRSVSWYQQTPGQGLQFLFEYFSETQRNKGNFPGRFSGRQFSNSRSEMNVSTLELGDSALYLCASSSSTNEQYFGPGTRLTVT.

This clonotype has a count of ten or more. This sequence joins TRBV3-1 and TRBJ1-2; D possibly corresponds to TRBD1 (6 bases). The V end lost 4 bases, the J end lost 8 bases, and 14 bases lay between the germline ends. CDR3 length equals 13 residues. CDR1 LGHDT and CDR2 YNNKEL come from the germline V gene (reference sequence). The CDR3 DNA sequence: TGTGCCAGCAGCCCATCACAGACAGGCGGCTACACCTTC. This sequence encodes CASSPSQTGGYTF. The whole variable domain, filled in from reference TRBV3-1 and TRBJ1-2, reads DTAVSQTPKYLVTQMGNDKSIKCEQNLGHDTMYWYKQDSKKFLKIMFSYNNKELIINETVPNRFSPKSPDKAHLNLHINSLELGDSAVYFCASSPSQTGGYTFGSGTRLTVV.

This clonotype was counted ten times or more. V and J are TRBV18 and TRBJ2-7, with TRBD1 matching 7 bases. Germline V gives CDR1 KGHSH, CDR2 LQKENI. V lost 2 bases, J lost 2 bases, and 3 bases stayed unmatched. The CDR3 contains 14 residues. CDR3 sequence (DNA): TGTGCCAGCTCACCAGCCGGACAGGCCTACGAGCAGTACTTC. Protein sequence: CASSPAGQAYEQYF.

This clonotype appeared many times. J is TRBJ2-6 and V is TRBV7-3; the D is unclear. Trimming stripped 5 bases from V and 0 bases from J, with 2 bases between. Germline loops: CDR1 SGHTA, CDR2 FQGTGA. The CDR3 totals 13 residues. Written as DNA, the CDR3 is TGTGCCAGCAGCCCCTCTGGGGCCAACGTCCTGACTTTC. Its protein product is CASSPSGANVLTF.